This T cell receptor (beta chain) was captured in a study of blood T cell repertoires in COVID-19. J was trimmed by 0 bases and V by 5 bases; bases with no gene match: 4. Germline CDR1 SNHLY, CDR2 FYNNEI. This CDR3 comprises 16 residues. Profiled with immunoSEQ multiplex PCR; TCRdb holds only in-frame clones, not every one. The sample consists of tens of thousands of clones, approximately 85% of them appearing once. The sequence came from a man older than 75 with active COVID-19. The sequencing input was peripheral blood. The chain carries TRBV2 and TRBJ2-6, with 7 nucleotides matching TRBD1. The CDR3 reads CASSPGQHSGANVLTF. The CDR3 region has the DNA TGTGCCAGCAGTCCGGGACAGCACTCTGGGGCCAACGTCCTGACTTTC.